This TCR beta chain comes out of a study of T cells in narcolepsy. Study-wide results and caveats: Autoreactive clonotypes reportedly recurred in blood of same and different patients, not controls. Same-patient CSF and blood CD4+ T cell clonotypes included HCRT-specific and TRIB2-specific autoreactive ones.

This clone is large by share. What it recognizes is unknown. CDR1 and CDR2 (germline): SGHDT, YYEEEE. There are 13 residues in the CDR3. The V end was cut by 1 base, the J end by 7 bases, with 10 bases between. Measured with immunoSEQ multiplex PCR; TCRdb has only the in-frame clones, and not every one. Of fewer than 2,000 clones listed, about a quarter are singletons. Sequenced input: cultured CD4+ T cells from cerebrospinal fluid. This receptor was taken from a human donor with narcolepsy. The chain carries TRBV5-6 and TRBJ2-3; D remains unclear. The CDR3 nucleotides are TGTGCCAGCAGCTTGTACGTCAGCAATACGCAGTATTTT. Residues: CASSLYVSNTQYF.